The rows below give T cell receptor beta chains drawn from one sample of a study of CD8 T cells in ankylosing spondylitis. From the 5' RACE reads, TCRdb called clonotypes with MiXCR, one entry per CDR3 protein. The sample has approximately 350,000 distinct CDR3 sequences, 20% seen once. The sequencing input was blood, either unsorted or a sorted T cell fraction (not recorded which). The receptors shown here come from a male donor with ankylosing spondylitis or in good health (not recorded which). Each CDR3 is given with its conserved first and last residue. D genes are given only for firm matches. Clone size is stated in some rows and not others, as once, few, many or a class when expanded.

TRBJ2-7 | TRBV12-3/TRBV12-4 | TRBD1 | 15 | many | TGTGCCAGCAGTCACACCGGGACAGTACCCTACGAGCAGTACTTC | CASSHTGTVPYEQYF
TRBJ2-7 | TRBV18 | TRBD1 | 15 | - | TGTGCCAGCTCAGGCCGGGACAGGGACCCTAAGGAGCAGTACTTC | CASSGRDRDPKEQYF
TRBJ1-2 | TRBV6-5 | - | 14 | - | TGTGCCAGCAGTTTTTCCGGGACAAAGTATGGCTACACCTTC | CASSFSGTKYGYTF
TRBJ2-3 | TRBV15 | TRBD2 | 14 | - | TGTGCCACCAGCCGTGGGGGGGGGGCAGATACGCAGTATTTT | CATSRGGGADTQYF
TRBJ2-1 | TRBV11-2 | TRBD2 | 16 | - | TGTGCCAGCAGCTTAGGCGGGGGGGACTCCTACAATGAGCAGTTCTTC | CASSLGGGDSYNEQFF
TRBJ2-5 | TRBV2 | - | 15 | - | TGTGCCAGCATTCCGGGGAAGGTAATAGGCGAGACCCAGTACTTC | CASIPGKVIGETQYF
TRBJ2-7 | TRBV6-2/TRBV6-3 | - | 15 | - | TGTGCCAGCAGTTTAACGGACGTGGGGATCAGCGAGCAGTACTTC | CASSLTDVGISEQYF
TRBJ2-7 | TRBV6-5 | TRBD1 | 19 | many | TGTGCCAGCAGTTCCTCAAGCCGGGACAGGCTTGATTTAAACTACGAGCAGTACTTC | CASSSSSRDRLDLNYEQYF
TRBJ2-3 | TRBV7-9 | TRBD1 | 17 | - | TGTGCCAGCAGCACCGGGACAGGGGGCTTTATGACAGATACGCAGTATTTT | CASSTGTGGFMTDTQYF
TRBJ2-5 | TRBV5-5 | - | 16 | - | TGTGCCAGCAGCTCACTCGCCGGGAACCTAGGGGGGACCCAGTACTTC | CASSSLAGNLGGTQYF
TRBJ2-2 | TRBV29-1 | - | 11 | few | TGCAGCATCCTCTGGGGCGGGGAGCTGTTTTTT | CSILWGGELFF
TRBJ2-5 | TRBV7-9 | TRBD1 | 14 | few | TGTGCCAGCAGCGCCGGGACAGGGAAGGAGACCCAGTACTTC | CASSAGTGKETQYF
TRBJ2-1 | TRBV29-1 | TRBD1 | 15 | - | TGCAGCACCTGGGGAAGGACAGGGGATCTTAATGAGCAGTTCTTC | CSTWGRTGDLNEQFF
TRBJ1-4 | TRBV7-9 | - | 17 | many | TGTGCCAGCAGCCCGCTTGATGTTGGTCTCCAGAGGGAAAAACTGTTTTTT | CASSPLDVGLQREKLFF
TRBJ2-1 | TRBV4-2 | TRBD2 | 16 | few | TGTGCCAGCAGCCAAGAGGGTAGCGGGGGGGTCAATGAGCAGTTCTTC | CASSQEGSGGVNEQFF
TRBJ2-7 | TRBV6-1 | - | 15 | - | TGTGCCAGCAGGGGGACTGATTCGGTTTTGGGCGAGCAGTACTTC | CASRGTDSVLGEQYF
TRBJ2-1 | TRBV5-8 | - | 13 | few | TGTGCCAGCAGCTTGGGGCTGGATGATGAGCAGTTCTTC | CASSLGLDDEQFF
TRBJ2-7 | TRBV9 | TRBD1 | 15 | few | TGTGCCAGCACCCCAGGGGGAAGGAGCTCCTACGAGCAGTACTTC | CASTPGGRSSYEQYF
TRBJ2-2 | TRBV7-6 | TRBD1 | 14 | - | TGTGCCAGCAGCCCCGACAGGGAAAACGGGGAGCTGTTTTTT | CASSPDRENGELFF
TRBJ1-6 | TRBV6-1 | - | 17 | few | TGTGCCAGCAGAACACAGGGAACGAGCTCCTATAATTCACCCCTCCACTTT | CASRTQGTSSYNSPLHF
TRBJ2-3 | TRBV27 | - | 15 | few | TGTGCCAGCAGTCCAAAGCTAGGCCCCGCAGATACGCAGTATTTT | CASSPKLGPADTQYF
TRBJ2-5 | TRBV6-5 | TRBD2 | 16 | - | TGTGCCAGCAGTTACTCGGTGGGGGGGACCCAAGAGACCCAGTACTTC | CASSYSVGGTQETQYF
TRBJ2-1 | TRBV11-2 | - | 15 | few | TGTGCCAGCAGCTTATGGTTTAGGGGGATTGATGAGCAGTTCTTC | CASSLWFRGIDEQFF
TRBJ2-3 | TRBV2 | - | 15 | few | TGTGCCAGCACCAGGAGCGGAGCGAGCACAGATACGCAGTATTTT | CASTRSGASTDTQYF
TRBJ2-3 | TRBV14 | - | 16 | few | TGTGCCAGCAGCCAAACGGCAGGGGACCGCACAGATACGCAGTATTTT | CASSQTAGDRTDTQYF
TRBJ2-3 | TRBV29-1 | - | 15 | - | TGCAGCGTTATAAGGGGGTTTCCCTCACAGGATACGCAGTATTTT | CSVIRGFPSQDTQYF
TRBJ2-3 | TRBV10-3 | TRBD2 | 18 | few | TGTGCCATCAGTGAGTCCTTGCAGCGGGGTTCTGGCACAGATACGCAGTATTTT | CAISESLQRGSGTDTQYF
TRBJ1-1 | TRBV29-1 | - | 11 | - | TGCAGCGTTGAAGACCGCACTGAAGCTTTCTTT | CSVEDRTEAFF
TRBJ2-2 | TRBV7-6 | - | 17 | few | TGTGCCAGCAGCCACCTCGGAGAAGGGACGGACACCGGGGAGCTGTTTTTT | CASSHLGEGTDTGELFF
TRBJ1-4 | TRBV29-1 | TRBD1 | 14 | - | TGCAGCGTATGGCCGGGGACAGGGAATGAAAAACTGTTTTTT | CSVWPGTGNEKLFF
TRBJ2-1 | TRBV14 | TRBD1 | 16 | - | TGTGCCAGCAGCCCCCCCGACAGGGTAACCTACAATGAGCAGTTCTTC | CASSPPDRVTYNEQFF
TRBJ1-2 | TRBV11-2 | - | 14 | - | TGTGCCAGCGCGTGGGGACCCAACTATGATGGCTACACCTTC | CASAWGPNYDGYTF
TRBJ2-1 | TRBV12-3/TRBV12-4 | TRBD1 | 16 | - | TGTGCCAGCAGTTTAAGCGGACAGGGCATTACCAATGAGCAGTTCTTC | CASSLSGQGITNEQFF
TRBJ2-7 | TRBV15 | - | 14 | few | TGTGCCACCAGCGACCTAGAGCCTCCCTACGAGCAGTACTTC | CATSDLEPPYEQYF
TRBJ1-5 | TRBV11-2 | - | 14 | few | TGTGCCAGCAGCTTAGATTTCGGCGATCAGCCCCAGCATTTT | CASSLDFGDQPQHF
TRBJ1-1 | TRBV4-1 | - | 15 | - | TGCGCCAGCAGCCAAGAAAAGATGCCGAACACTGAAGCTTTCTTT | CASSQEKMPNTEAFF
TRBJ2-1 | TRBV7-6 | - | 14 | - | TGTGCCAGCAGCTTGGGTGGCTGGAGCAATGAGCAGTTCTTC | CASSLGGWSNEQFF
TRBJ1-2 | TRBV12-3/TRBV12-4 | - | 16 | - | TGTGCCAGCAGTTTAGACCGACGGGGCTATCTCTATGGCTACACCTTC | CASSLDRRGYLYGYTF
TRBJ2-7 | TRBV7-9 | - | 14 | - | TGTGCCAGCAGCCCTTCTCGGGGCGGCTACGAGCAGTACTTC | CASSPSRGGYEQYF
TRBJ2-4 | TRBV12-3/TRBV12-4 | - | 16 | few | TGTGCCAGCAGTTTCGAGGGCGCGGTAGCCAAAAACATTCAGTACTTC | CASSFEGAVAKNIQYF
TRBJ1-1 | TRBV7-9 | - | 15 | - | TGTGCCAGCAGCTTTCCCGAATCAGGGAACGCTGAAGCTTTCTTT | CASSFPESGNAEAFF
TRBJ2-5 | TRBV4-1 | - | 15 | few | TGCGCCAGCAGCCAAGTAGCAGGGGGGGGGGAGACCCAGTACTTC | CASSQVAGGGETQYF
TRBJ2-1 | TRBV27 | TRBD2 | 16 | - | TGTGCCAGCAGTTCACTCGGGGGACTACTCTACAATGAGCAGTTCTTC | CASSSLGGLLYNEQFF
TRBJ2-7 | TRBV12-3/TRBV12-4 | TRBD1 | 12 | - | TGTGCCAGCAGGGGGACAGGGAACGAGCAGTACTTC | CASRGTGNEQYF
TRBJ2-1 | TRBV25-1 | - | 14 | few | TGTGCCAGCACAGTGGGGCCCGGGGGTAATGAGCAGTTCTTC | CASTVGPGGNEQFF
TRBJ2-1 | TRBV12-3/TRBV12-4 | TRBD2 | 13 | few | TGTGCCAGCAGCGGGGGGGCAGGCAATGAGCAGTTCTTC | CASSGGAGNEQFF
TRBJ2-3 | TRBV20-1 | TRBD2 | 15 | - | TGCAGTGCTGGGATGACTAGCGGAGGGGAAGATACGCAGTATTTT | CSAGMTSGGEDTQYF